This T cell receptor beta chain originates from a study of cytomegalovirus exposure and HLA in healthy donors. Study context: Earlier, some 170 million T cells were analyzed, and some 120 million unique TCR beta sequences were found among them.

Per germline, CDR1 SGHVS and CDR2 FQNEAQ. This CDR3 spans 13 amino acids. V lost 5 bases and J lost 8, with 12 bases in between. Primers for the PCR totalled 60 Vbeta and 13 Jbeta. Method: immunoSEQ multiplex PCR; TCRdb's copy keeps in-frame clones and lacks some. Found here are more than 100,000 clones; the top ten clones hold around 3.6%. This TCR was recovered from a young man in good health and CMV-seronegative. The V and J genes are TRBV7-8 and TRBJ1-4; D unresolved. The sample consisted of PBMCs. CDR3 residues: CASSPALGEKLFF. CDR3 DNA sequence: TGTGCCAGCAGCCCTGCACTAGGGGAAAAACTGTTTTTT.